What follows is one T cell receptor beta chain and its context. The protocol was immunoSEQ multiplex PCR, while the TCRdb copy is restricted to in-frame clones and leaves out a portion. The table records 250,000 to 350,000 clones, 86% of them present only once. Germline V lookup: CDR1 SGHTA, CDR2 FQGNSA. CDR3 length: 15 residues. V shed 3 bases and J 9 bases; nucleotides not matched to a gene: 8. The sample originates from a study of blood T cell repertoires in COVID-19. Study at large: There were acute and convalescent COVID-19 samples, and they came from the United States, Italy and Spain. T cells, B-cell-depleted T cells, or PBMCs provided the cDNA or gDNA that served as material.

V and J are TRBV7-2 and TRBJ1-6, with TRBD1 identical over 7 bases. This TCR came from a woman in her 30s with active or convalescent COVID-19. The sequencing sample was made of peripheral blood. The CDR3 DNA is TGTGCCAGCAGCTTGTACGGGACAGCTGCTTCACCCCTCCACTTT. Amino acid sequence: CASSLYGTAASPLHF.